The 28 T cell receptor beta chains reported below all come from one sample, sequenced in a study of T cells after yellow fever vaccination. TCRdb re-analysed the 5' RACE reads in MiXCR, keeping a single row per CDR3 protein. This sample has around 250,000 distinct CDR3 sequences; less than 8.5% occur once, and the top ten carry roughly 0.86%. This specimen consisted of CD4+ T cells sorted from PBMCs, obtained 15 days after the yellow fever booster vaccination. All receptors derive from a man under 40 who received the YFV17D yellow fever vaccine.

This clonotype was found many times. The chain has TRBV29-1 and TRBJ1-5; D unclear. Germline CDR1 SQVTM, CDR2 ANQGSEA. This CDR3 spans 13 amino acids. Trimming pared 4 bases from V and 3 bases from J, leaving 10 bases between. CDR3 coding DNA: TGCAGCGTTGGAGTAAACGCCAATCAGCCCCAGCATTTT. It translates to CSVGVNANQPQHF. Based on the CDR3 plus reference TRBV29-1 and TRBJ1-5, the full variable domain is SAVISQKPSRDICQRGTSLTIQCQVDSQVTMMFWYRQQPGQSLTLIATANQGSEATYESGFVIDKFPISRPNLTFSTLTVSNMSPEDSSIYLCSVGVNANQPQHFGDGTRLSIL.

This clonotype was picked up a small number of times. The V gene is TRBV19, the J gene TRBJ2-5; 8 bases are shared with TRBD2. J lost 4 bases, V lost 6 bases, and 13 bases had no gene match. This CDR3 is 16 amino acids long. The germline V gene has CDR1 LNHDA and CDR2 SQIVND (reference sequence). The CDR3 reads CASRDPKREIVETQYF. CDR3 in DNA: TGTGCCAGTAGAGACCCTAAGCGGGAGATAGTAGAGACCCAGTACTTC.

This clonotype turned up a few times. The rearrangement links TRBV10-2 to TRBJ2-2; TRBD2 might be the D (5 bases). The CDR3 sequence is 13 residues long. Trimming left V 10 bases short and J 6 bases short, with 15 bases between. Germline values: CDR1 WSHSY, CDR2 SAAADI. The CDR3 bases are TGCGCCATGGGAGAGGGCCGGGCCGGGGAGCTGTTTTTT. It yields the protein CAMGEGRAGELFF.

This clonotype was seen a handful of times. V usage is TRBV7-2 and J usage is TRBJ2-7; 10 bases are a match to TRBD2. CDR1 and CDR2 (germline): SGHTA, FQGNSA. The CDR3 has 16 residues. V trimming: 7 bases; J trimming: 5 bases; junction bases outside the gene matches: 14. CDR3 nucleotides: TGTGCCAGCAATACCCAGAGCGGGAGGGCCGCGGACGAGCAGTACTTC. This gives the protein CASNTQSGRAADEQYF.

In this sample, this clonotype turned up many times. The chain has TRBV10-3 and TRBJ1-2, with unresolved D. CDR3 length: 13 residues. The V end was cut by 3 bases, the J end by 4 bases, with 9 bases between. Germline CDR1 ENHRY, CDR2 SYGVKD. CDR3 bases: TGTGCCATCAGTGACGGGCTGAGCTATGGCTACACCTTC. It encodes CAISDGLSYGYTF.

This clonotype showed up many times. The rearrangement joins TRBV12-5 to TRBJ1-1; weak D call: TRBD1 (5 bases). This CDR3 spans 12 amino acids. V dropped 0 bases and J dropped 11 bases, with 10 bases sitting between them. Germline lookup yields CDR1 LGHNT and CDR2 FRNRAP. CDR3 sequence: CASGLVPRAAFF. The DNA for the CDR3 is TGTGCTAGTGGTTTGGTCCCCAGGGCGGCTTTCTTT.

This clonotype was detected ten times or more. The rearrangement uses TRBV5-1 and TRBJ2-7; D is uncertain. Germline-derived CDR1 and CDR2 are SGHRS and YFSETQ. Trimming removed 4 bases from V and 2 bases from J, with 10 bases in between. The CDR3 covers 13 residues. The CDR3 nucleotides read TGCGCCAGCAGCCTAGACGGAACCTACGAGCAGTACTTC. This encodes CASSLDGTYEQYF.

The chain recombines TRBV19 with TRBJ2-5; TRBD2 matches at 8 bases. The CDR3 has 15 amino acids. With 4 bases clipped from V and 5 bases from J, the junction kept 9 bases outside the gene matches. Germline lookup yields CDR1 LNHDA and CDR2 SQIVND (reference sequence). CDR3 loop: CASSTGGISRETQYF. The CDR3, as DNA: TGTGCCAGTAGTACGGGGGGGATATCCAGGGAGACCCAGTACTTC. The entire variable domain, with the rest obtained from reference TRBV19 and TRBJ2-5, is as follows: DGGITQSPKYLFRKEGQNVTLSCEQNLNHDAMYWYRQDPGQGLRLIYYSQIVNDFQKGDIAEGYSVSREKKESFPLTVTSAQKNPTAFYLCASSTGGISRETQYFGPGTRLLVL.

This clonotype has only a few counts. The J gene is TRBJ2-5, the V gene TRBV7-6, with a weak D call TRBD2 (5 bases). Germline V gene sequence: CDR1 SGHVS, CDR2 FNYEAQ. V was cut by 1 base and J by 2 bases, with 8 bases left in between. The CDR3 is 14 amino acids. CDR3 amino acids: CASSLEGEQETQYF. CDR3 coding DNA: TGTGCCAGCAGCTTAGAGGGAGAACAAGAGACCCAGTACTTC. Complete variable domain (other parts from reference TRBV7-6 and TRBJ2-5): GAGVSQSPRYKVTKRGQDVALRCDPISGHVSLYWYRQALGQGPEFLTYFNYEAQQDKSGLPNDRFSAERPEGSISTLTIQRTEQRDSAMYRCASSLEGEQETQYFGPGTRLLVL.

V and J are TRBV7-6 and TRBJ2-4, with 7 bases matching TRBD2. This CDR3 has 17 amino acids. With V trimmed by 5 bases and J by 1 base, 11 bases remained unmatched. Germline V lookup: CDR1 SGHVS, CDR2 FNYEAQ. The CDR3 sequence is CASSPGSRGVAKNIQYF. Here the CDR3 DNA reads TGTGCCAGCAGCCCCGGCAGTCGGGGGGTGGCCAAAAACATTCAGTACTTC.

This clonotype was recorded a few times. J is TRBJ2-5 and V is TRBV27, with TRBD2 as a possible D gene (5 bases). CDR1 and CDR2 from the germline V gene are MNHEY and SMNVEV (reference sequence). Deletions cut 0 bases from V and 6 bases from J, with 17 bases between. The CDR3 consists of 16 residues. The CDR3 region has the DNA TGTGCCAGCAGTTTATCGAGTCGGGGAACATCGAAGACCCAGTACTTC. Amino acid sequence: CASSLSSRGTSKTQYF.

This clonotype was seen more than once but under ten times. The rearrangement uses TRBV6-5 and TRBJ2-1; 8 bases align to TRBD2. The V and J ends lost 2 bases and 6 bases, in that order; junction bases with no gene match: 9. The CDR3 spans 16 residues. Germline V lookup: CDR1 MNHEY, CDR2 SVGAGI. The CDR3 DNA is TGTGCCAGCAGTTACCCTCCGGGACTAGAGGTCAATGAGCAGTTCTTC. It translates to CASSYPPGLEVNEQFF.

The J gene is TRBJ2-1, the V gene TRBV12-3 or TRBV12-4; TRBD1 is a possible D gene (5 bases). Trimming stripped 10 bases from V and 1 base from J, with 14 bases between. The CDR3 has 14 amino acids. The CDR3 nucleotides read TGTGCCACTGGGGTGGGGCAGTCCTACAATGAGCAGTTCTTC. This sequence encodes CATGVGQSYNEQFF.

This clonotype occurred once. At one end the junction does not follow the germline gene, possibly because of a read error. The chain combines TRBV19 with TRBJ2-1; 11 positions match TRBD2. The CDR3 sequence is 16 residues long. The germline V gene encodes CDR1 LNHDA and CDR2 SQIVND (reference sequence). Written as DNA, the CDR3 is TGTGCCTGTAGTACTAGCGGGAGAGTATCGTCCAATGAGCAGTTCTTC. Translation gives CACSTSGRVSSNEQFF.

V usage is TRBV4-3 and J usage is TRBJ2-2, with 8 bases lining up with TRBD1. The junction had 9 bases not matched to a gene; V was cut back by 6 bases and J by 6 bases. CDR3 size: 15 residues. CDR1 is LGHNA, CDR2 YSLEER, per germline. CDR3 amino acids: CASSRTGGEAGELFF. DNA of the CDR3: TGCGCCAGCAGTCGTACAGGGGGAGAGGCCGGGGAGCTGTTTTTT.

This clonotype was observed a handful of times. This chain joins TRBV7-9 and TRBJ2-1; D unclear. The V end was cut by 2 bases, the J end by 7 bases, with 12 bases between. The CDR3 is 14 residues long. Germline V lookup: CDR1 SEHNR, CDR2 FQNEAQ (reference sequence). CDR3 in amino acids: CASSLIWSKNEQFF. CDR3 nucleotide sequence: TGTGCCAGCAGCTTAATTTGGAGTAAGAATGAGCAGTTCTTC.

This clonotype has a handful of counts. The rearrangement links TRBV5-5 to TRBJ2-7; 11 bases fit TRBD1. From germline, CDR1 is SGHKS and CDR2 YYEKEE (reference sequence). Trimming took 3 bases from V and 3 from J; bases not matched to a gene: 8. The CDR3 has 16 residues. The CDR3 here is CASSSPDRGLIYEQYF. CDR3 nucleotides: TGTGCCAGCAGCTCCCCGGACAGGGGGCTTATCTACGAGCAGTACTTC. Looking up the rest from reference TRBV5-5 and TRBJ2-7 gives the full variable domain: DAGVTQSPTHLIKTRGQQVTLRCSPISGHKSVSWYQQVLGQGPQFIFQYYEKEERGRGNFPDRFSARQFPNYSSELNVNALLLGDSALYLCASSSPDRGLIYEQYFGPGTRLTVT.

This clonotype occurred a few times. The chain is built from TRBV6-2 or TRBV6-3 and TRBJ2-1; perhaps TRBD2 as D (6 bases). V gave up 6 bases and J gave up 8 bases, with 17 bases separating them. CDR3 length equals 14 residues. Germline CDR1 is MNHEY and CDR2 is SVGEGT. CDR3 sequence (DNA): TGTGCCAGCAGGCCGGGACTCCAAGGCTATGAGCAGTTCTTC. Translation gives CASRPGLQGYEQFF.

This clonotype was counted at least ten times. The CDR3 DNA reads as TGTGCCAGCAGCCCGCAACCTTATCAGCCCCAGCATTTT. Translating it yields CASSPQPYQPQHF. The chain links TRBV28 to TRBJ1-5; D call uncertain. Trimming left V 6 bases short and J 5 bases short, with 11 bases between. The germline V gene encodes CDR1 MDHEN and CDR2 SYDVKM. CDR3 length: 13 amino acids.

This clonotype was seen repeatedly, ten times or more. The chain combines TRBV18 with TRBJ2-7, with 13 nucleotides matching TRBD2. This CDR3 region has 15 residues. The junction had 8 bases not matched to a gene; V was cut back by 6 bases and J by 6 bases. CDR1 is KGHSH and CDR2 is LQKENI in the germline V gene. This chain's CDR3 is CASSQLAGGPGEQYF. The CDR3 DNA reads as TGTGCCAGCTCCCAACTAGCGGGAGGGCCCGGCGAGCAGTACTTC. The full variable domain, in which reference TRBV18 and TRBJ2-7 provide the parts outside the CDR3, is NAGVMQNPRHLVRRRGQEARLRCSPMKGHSHVYWYRQLPEEGLKFMVYLQKENIIDESGMPKERFSAEFPKEGPSILRIQQVVRGDSAAYFCASSQLAGGPGEQYFGPGTRLTVT.

Ten or more counts support this clonotype. The CDR3 region is CASSPERLRSYNEQFF. The CDR3 bases are TGTGCCAGCAGCCCCGAACGACTTCGCTCCTACAATGAGCAGTTCTTC. The chain is built from TRBV5-6 and TRBJ2-1; no firm D call. Deletions cut 4 bases from V and 0 bases from J, with 14 bases between. Germline CDR1 is SGHDT and CDR2 is YYEEEE. The CDR3 length is 16 residues.

The chain is built from TRBV30 and TRBJ1-3; TRBD1 aligns across 7 bases. From germline, CDR1 is GTSNPN and CDR2 SVGIG (reference sequence). The ends lost 4 bases at V and 0 bases at J; junction bases unmatched: 6. This CDR3 contains 15 residues. The CDR3 nucleotides are TGTGCCTGGAAGGGACAGACGAGCTCTGGAAACACCATATATTTT. This translates into CAWKGQTSSGNTIYF.

The CDR3 DNA reads as TGTGCCAGCACCAGAGGGGAGACCCAGTACTTC. Its translation is CASTRGETQYF. This sequence joins TRBV12-3 or TRBV12-4 and TRBJ2-5; D may be TRBD2 (5 bases). Trimming cost V 7 bases and J 5 bases, with 8 bases left between them. This CDR3 contains 11 residues.

V and J are TRBV3-1 and TRBJ2-7; D perhaps matches TRBD1 (7 bases). The V end was cut by 1 base, the J end by 4 bases, with 14 bases between. The length of the CDR3 is 15 residues. Germline V CDR1 and CDR2: LGHDT, YNNKEL (reference sequence). The CDR3 spells CASSQGGGGPYEQYF. The CDR3 DNA reads as TGTGCCAGCAGCCAAGGTGGAGGGGGCCCATACGAGCAGTACTTC.

This clonotype was seen a handful of times. V is TRBV18 and J is TRBJ2-2, with D unresolved. There are 13 residues in the CDR3. Germline V lookup: CDR1 KGHSH, CDR2 LQKENI. V was shortened by 0 bases and J by 5 bases, with 4 bases between the two germline ends. The CDR3 spells CASSPPETGELFF. CDR3 nucleotide sequence: TGTGCCAGCTCACCACCAGAGACCGGGGAGCTGTTTTTT.

The J gene is TRBJ1-2, the V gene TRBV12-3 or TRBV12-4; no clear D. Deletions cut 7 bases from V and 7 bases from J, with 16 bases between. This CDR3 is built from 13 residues. The CDR3: CASNTPGDLGYTF. The DNA of the CDR3 is TGTGCCAGCAACACACCGGGAGACCTTGGCTACACCTTC.

The rearrangement links TRBV7-9 to TRBJ2-1, with D possibly matching TRBD1 (7 bases). CDR1 is SEHNR and CDR2 is FQNEAQ in the germline V gene (reference sequence). The germline V and J ends were trimmed by 5 bases and 6 bases, with 23 bases remaining between them. The length of the CDR3 is 17 residues. Written as DNA, the CDR3 is TGTGCCAGCAGCCTTCATACTCGACAGGGAGGAGGCAATGAGCAGTTCTTC. Encoded protein: CASSLHTRQGGGNEQFF.

V usage is TRBV7-9 and J usage is TRBJ1-4; D unresolved. Trimming took 5 bases from V and 9 from J, leaving 7 bases between them. The CDR3 spans 11 residues. Germline V lookup: CDR1 SEHNR, CDR2 FQNEAQ (reference sequence). CDR3 residues: CASSMKQKLFF. Written as DNA, the CDR3 is TGTGCCAGCAGCATGAAACAAAAACTGTTTTTT.